Listed below are T cell receptor beta chains from one sample, sequenced in a study of cytomegalovirus exposure and HLA in healthy donors. Produced via immunoSEQ multiplex PCR; TCRdb's table is partial and in-frame only. The sample lists some 150,000 clones; almost 80% were seen once. The sequencing sample was made of PBMCs. All receptors come from a woman aged 35 to 49 in good health and CMV-seropositive. Each CDR3 is given with its conserved first and last residue. The D gene is left open where the match is weak. Expanded clones get a size class; other rows say once, few or many, or leave the size out.

CASSHLDVRNEKLFF TGTGCCAGCAGCCACCTCGACGTGAGGAATGAAAAACTGTTTTTT NA TRBJ1-4 NA 15 TRBV4-2
CASRQVLDRVVTEAFF TGCGCCAGCCGCCAGGTTTTGGACAGGGTGGTCACTGAAGCTTTCTTT TRBD1 TRBJ1-1 NA 16 TRBV10-1
CASSQDRGGAGEKLFF TGTGCCAGCAGCCAAGATCGAGGAGGGGCCGGGGAAAAACTGTTTTTT NA TRBJ1-4 NA 16 TRBV4-2
CASSLQGGSYEQYF TGTGCCAGCAGTCTGCAGGGGGGATCCTACGAGCAGTACTTC NA TRBJ2-7 NA 14 TRBV11-2
CASSEGQGNTGELFF TGTGCCAGCAGCGAGGGACAGGGGAACACCGGGGAGCTGTTTTTT TRBD1 TRBJ2-2 NA 15 TRBV7-7
CASSLMGGTTNEKLFF TGTGCCAGCAGCTTAATGGGGGGGACGACTAATGAAAAACTGTTTTTT NA TRBJ1-4 NA 16 TRBV7-2
CASSPWTGAPLNTQYF TGTGCCAGCAGCCCATGGACAGGGGCGCCTTTAAATACGCAGTATTTT TRBD1 TRBJ2-3 NA 16 TRBV5-4
CATKSGGTGPSDTQYF TGTGCCACCAAATCCGGCGGGACAGGTCCGTCAGATACGCAGTATTTT TRBD1 TRBJ2-3 NA 16 TRBV7-6
CASTTGGTDTQYF TGTGCCAGCACAACCGGGGGCACAGATACGCAGTATTTT NA TRBJ2-3 few 13 TRBV11-2
CASSPVGTDTQYF TGTGCCAGCTCACCAGTAGGCACAGATACGCAGTATTTT NA TRBJ2-3 NA 13 TRBV18
CATSRDRAAGTDYGYTF TGTGCCACCAGCAGAGATCGTGCCGCCGGGACAGACTATGGCTACACCTTC TRBD1 TRBJ1-2 NA 17 TRBV15
CASSWGRPSGGWGQETQYF TGTGCCAGCAGCTGGGGGAGGCCTAGCGGGGGATGGGGCCAAGAGACCCAGTACTTC TRBD2 TRBJ2-5 NA 19 TRBV5-4
CASSAWSGGAGETQYF TGTGCCAGCAGCGCCTGGAGCGGGGGGGCAGGAGAGACCCAGTACTTC TRBD2 TRBJ2-5 NA 16 TRBV9
CASYLGGLDTEAFF TGCGCCAGCTACCTCGGTGGTTTGGACACTGAAGCTTTCTTT NA TRBJ1-1 NA 14 TRBV5-1
CASSFAGNTEAFF TGTGCCAGCAGCTTTGCGGGGAACACTGAAGCTTTCTTT NA TRBJ1-1 once 13 TRBV5-4
CASSSTEITGGEDGYTF TGTGCCAGCAGCTCTACGGAGATTACAGGGGGGGAGGACGGCTACACCTTC TRBD1 TRBJ1-2 NA 17 TRBV7-9
CASSGKPGTSGAYEQYF TGTGCCAGCAGCGGAAAACCCGGGACTAGCGGAGCCTACGAGCAGTACTTC TRBD2 TRBJ2-7 once 17 TRBV9
CASSLGTSNTGELFF TGTGCCAGCAGCCTCGGGACATCCAACACCGGGGAGCTGTTTTTT NA TRBJ2-2 NA 15 TRBV5-5
CASTTLGPESSNTEAFF TGCGCCAGCACAACCCTCGGCCCGGAGAGTTCGAACACTGAAGCTTTCTTT NA TRBJ1-1 few 17 TRBV10-2
CATSRDQGRVGNQPQHF TGTGCCACCAGCAGAGATCAGGGCCGAGTAGGCAATCAGCCCCAGCATTTT NA TRBJ1-5 NA 17 TRBV15
CASSLAGAATLGANVLTF TGTGCCAGCAGCTTAGCGGGGGCCGCGACCCTCGGGGCCAACGTCCTGACTTTC TRBD2 TRBJ2-6 NA 18 TRBV5-6
CATGTSGYQETQYF TGTGCCACCGGGACTAGCGGTTACCAAGAGACCCAGTACTTC TRBD2 TRBJ2-5 NA 14 TRBV6-4
CASSPPGLAGALYEQYF TGTGCCAGCAGCCCCCCGGGACTAGCGGGGGCACTCTACGAGCAGTACTTC NA TRBJ2-7 NA 17 TRBV21-1
CASSDTGRGADTQYF TGTGCCAGCAGCGACACCGGGCGGGGGGCAGATACGCAGTATTTT TRBD2 TRBJ2-3 NA 15 TRBV9
CASSSHLTGGLPYGYTF TGTGCCAGCAGTTCGCACCTTACGGGGGGCCTTCCCTATGGCTACACCTTC NA TRBJ1-2 NA 17 TRBV27
CASSFEDRHYGYTF TGTGCCAGCAGTTTCGAGGACAGACACTATGGCTACACCTTC NA TRBJ1-2 NA 14 TRBV6-6
CASSPTGGDTEAFF TGTGCCAGCAGCCCTACGGGGGGGGACACTGAAGCTTTCTTT NA TRBJ1-1 once 14 TRBV9
CASSAGGGGYEQYF TGTGCCAGCAGCGCAGGGGGTGGCGGATACGAGCAGTACTTC TRBD1 TRBJ2-7 NA 14 TRBV28
CASSTSTYGYTF TGTGCCAGCAGTACTAGCACCTATGGCTACACCTTC NA TRBJ1-2 NA 12 TRBV2
CASSVEGVDTGELFF TGTGCCAGCAGCGTAGAAGGGGTGGACACCGGGGAGCTGTTTTTT NA TRBJ2-2 NA 15 TRBV9
CASSTGRLYEQYF TGTGCCAGCTCGACAGGGAGACTATACGAGCAGTACTTC TRBD1 TRBJ2-7 NA 13 TRBV6-1
CASSGLMNTEAFF TGTGCCAGCAGTGGCCTAATGAACACTGAAGCTTTCTTT NA TRBJ1-1 NA 13 TRBV2
CASRVTGAYNEQFF TGCGCCAGCAGGGTGACAGGGGCCTACAATGAGCAGTTCTTC TRBD1 TRBJ2-1 NA 14 TRBV5-1
CASSFGGGAYEQYF TGCGCCAGCAGTTTCGGCGGGGGGGCATACGAGCAGTACTTC TRBD2 TRBJ2-7 NA 14 TRBV5-1
CASSRSGVYNEQFF TGTGCCAGCAGTCGTAGCGGGGTTTACAATGAGCAGTTCTTC TRBD2 TRBJ2-1 NA 14 TRBV28
CASSIVDGGNGYTF TGTGCCAGTAGTATAGTCGACGGAGGAAATGGCTACACCTTC NA TRBJ1-2 NA 14 TRBV19
CSSSSGYRASNTGELFF TGTTCCAGCAGCTCGGGGTATAGGGCATCGAACACCGGGGAGCTGTTTTTT NA TRBJ2-2 once 17 TRBV7-9
CASSRTGAGQGDTQYF TGTGCCAGCAGCCGGACTGGCGCCGGACAGGGAGATACGCAGTATTTT TRBD1 TRBJ2-3 NA 16 TRBV5-4
CASSLVPTGKQPQHF TGTGCCAGCAGCTTGGTTCCAACAGGGAAGCAGCCCCAGCATTTT NA TRBJ1-5 NA 15 TRBV5-6
CASSSPGLAGDNEQFF TGTGCCAGCAGCTCTCCGGGACTAGCGGGGGACAATGAGCAGTTCTTC TRBD2 TRBJ2-1 NA 16 TRBV5-4
CASSGGQGFGNTIYF TGTGCCAGCAGCGGGGGACAGGGCTTTGGAAACACCATATATTTT TRBD1 TRBJ1-3 NA 15 TRBV28
CASSPGQGSPTNEKLFF TGTGCCAGCAGTCCGGGACAGGGATCCCCAACTAATGAAAAACTGTTTTTT TRBD1 TRBJ1-4 once 17 TRBV11-3
CASSRDNNLLLHF TGCGCCAGCAGCCGGGATAATAATTTACTCCTCCACTTT NA TRBJ1-6 NA 13 TRBV5-1
CASSAGVEQYF TGTGCCAGCAGTGCAGGGGTCGAGCAGTACTTC NA TRBJ2-7 NA 11 TRBV6-5